These T cell receptor beta chains were read from a single sample in a study of T cell repertoires in cytomegalovirus infection. TCRdb independently ran MiXCR on the reads; one entry per CDR3 protein. The data show 95,000 to 150,000 distinct CDR3 sequences, around 32% seen once. No antigens are known for them. The sample consisted of CD8+ T cells from cultured PBMCs, taken from culture after CMV antigen stimulation. The origin of the receptors is a human donor in good health (CMV status not recorded). Some clones in this sample may be carry-over from other donors' samples. Both conserved end residues are part of each CDR3. Fields, in order: D gene, V gene, clone size, CDR3 protein. A D gene is named only where the DNA matches it firmly. Expanded clones get a size class; other rows say once, few or many, or leave the size out.

d_gene: -
v_gene: TRBV5-1
abundance: once
CDR3aa: CASSSGNLLNYGYTF

d_gene: TRBD1
v_gene: TRBV6-5
abundance: -
CDR3aa: CASSYGQGTLATNEKLFF

d_gene: -
v_gene: TRBV7-3
abundance: many
CDR3aa: CASSLSFRGRPNNEQFF

d_gene: -
v_gene: TRBV6-6
abundance: -
CDR3aa: CASSSLGTSSFIEQYF

d_gene: -
v_gene: TRBV7-9
abundance: few
CDR3aa: CASSQLAFF

d_gene: -
v_gene: TRBV7-6
abundance: -
CDR3aa: CASSRTGSTGELFF

d_gene: -
v_gene: TRBV6-5
abundance: few
CDR3aa: CASSYSVSSNQPQHF

d_gene: TRBD2
v_gene: TRBV2
abundance: -
CDR3aa: CATPGLGPYEQYF

d_gene: TRBD2
v_gene: TRBV7-6
abundance: few
CDR3aa: CASSPEAGGNTDTQYF

d_gene: TRBD2
v_gene: TRBV6-5
abundance: many
CDR3aa: CASSYSGLAGSDTQYF

d_gene: -
v_gene: TRBV12-3/TRBV12-4
abundance: -
CDR3aa: CASSLPGSFTGELFF

d_gene: -
v_gene: TRBV7-9
abundance: -
CDR3aa: CASSAPLQGAPEAFF

d_gene: TRBD1
v_gene: TRBV6-1
abundance: many
CDR3aa: CASSGEQGTGANVLTF

d_gene: TRBD1
v_gene: TRBV5-4
abundance: -
CDR3aa: CASSSRDRYYEQYF

d_gene: TRBD1
v_gene: TRBV6-5
abundance: few
CDR3aa: CASRDRGESEQYF

d_gene: -
v_gene: TRBV11-2
abundance: few
CDR3aa: CASSLSQNEQFF

d_gene: -
v_gene: TRBV2
abundance: few
CDR3aa: CASSEESGGAETQYF

d_gene: -
v_gene: TRBV2
abundance: -
CDR3aa: CASKPRWGPERNSPLHF

d_gene: -
v_gene: TRBV7-6
abundance: -
CDR3aa: CASSPRSGGGDYEQYF

d_gene: -
v_gene: TRBV6-5
abundance: -
CDR3aa: CASSPGRQIYGYTF

d_gene: -
v_gene: TRBV6-5
abundance: -
CDR3aa: CASSPAQTDTQYF

d_gene: TRBD2
v_gene: TRBV19
abundance: -
CDR3aa: CASSIGGTSELTQYF

d_gene: TRBD1
v_gene: TRBV7-6
abundance: -
CDR3aa: CASKDREFTDTQYF

d_gene: -
v_gene: TRBV7-2
abundance: many
CDR3aa: CASTREFTGELFF